Presented here are 21 T cell receptor beta chains from one specimen sequenced in a study of PD-L1 blockade in urothelial cancer. Using immunoSEQ multiplex PCR, the repertoire was profiled, and TCRdb retains in-frame clones only, with some absent. The sample lists about 88,000 clones, approximately 90% occurring once. Sequencing was performed on PBMCs, taken around atezolizumab (anti-PD-L1) treatment. The receptors come from a man aged 55 to 70 with urothelial cancer.

This clone has more than one count but fewer than ten. The rearrangement links TRBV5-4 to TRBJ2-2; D is unresolved. The V gene lost 0 bases and the J gene lost 3 bases, with 6 bases spanning the gap. Germline values: CDR1 SGHNT, CDR2 YYREEE (reference sequence). This CDR3 contains 14 residues. The CDR3 bases are TGTGCCAGCAGCTTGGACATATACACCGGGGAGCTGTTTTTT. This encodes CASSLDIYTGELFF. Variable domain in full (rest from reference TRBV5-4 and TRBJ2-2): ETGVTQSPTHLIKTRGQQVTLRCSSQSGHNTVSWYQQALGQGPQFIFQYYREEENGRGNFPPRFSGLQFPNYSSELNVNALELDDSALYLCASSLDIYTGELFFGEGSRLTVL.

The CDR3 spells CASSLGTSKAETQYF. DNA for the CDR3: TGTGCCAGCAGCTTAGGGACTAGCAAGGCGGAGACCCAGTACTTC. The chain uses TRBV7-6 and TRBJ2-5; TRBD2 matches at 8 bases. The CDR3 has 15 amino acids. The germline V gene encodes CDR1 SGHVS and CDR2 FNYEAQ. After removal of 1 base from V and 5 bases from J, the junction contained 6 bases not matched to a gene.

This rearrangement joins TRBV15 to TRBJ2-1, with 9 positions matching TRBD2. Losses at the gene ends were 4 bases for V and 1 base for J; bases not matched to a gene: 2. The CDR3 totals 15 residues. Germline V gene sequence: CDR1 LNHNV, CDR2 YYDKDF (reference sequence). CDR3 sequence reads: CATSIAGASYNEQFF. For the CDR3, the DNA is TGTGCCACCAGCATAGCGGGAGCGTCCTACAATGAGCAGTTCTTC.

The chain is built from TRBV2 and TRBJ2-3; 7 nucleotides line up with TRBD2. The germline gives CDR1 SNHLY, CDR2 FYNNEI. After removal of 4 bases from V and 6 bases from J, the junction contained 10 bases not matched to a gene. The CDR3 length is 15 residues. CDR3 DNA: TGTGCCAGCAGTGGGGAGGCGGGGGTAGCGGATACGCAGTATTTT. Translation: CASSGEAGVADTQYF.

The chain employs TRBV28 and TRBJ1-5; perhaps TRBD1 as D (6 bases). V lost 2 bases and J 0 bases, leaving 8 bases between the germline ends. Germline V lookup: CDR1 MDHEN, CDR2 SYDVKM. This CDR3 is 15 amino acids long. DNA for the CDR3: TGTGCCAGCAGTTTACCAGGGGATAGCAATCAGCCCCAGCATTTT. Amino acid sequence: CASSLPGDSNQPQHF.

This chain joins TRBV7-6 and TRBJ2-7; a weak D match, TRBD1 (6 bases). The CDR3 totals 14 residues. Trimming shortened V by 5 bases and J by 0 bases, and 11 bases separated the two germline ends. From germline, CDR1 is SGHVS and CDR2 FNYEAQ. The CDR3 sequence is CASSGDRSSYEQYF. The CDR3 DNA follows: TGTGCCAGCAGCGGTGACAGGAGCTCCTACGAGCAGTACTTC.

The gene calls are TRBV29-1 and TRBJ1-2; 8 nucleotides line up with TRBD1. V trimming: 7 bases; J trimming: 8 bases; junction bases outside the gene matches: 9. CDR1 SQVTM and CDR2 ANQGSEA come from the germline V gene. There are 12 residues in the CDR3. The CDR3 loop is CSERTGPRGYTF. The CDR3 region has the DNA TGCAGCGAGCGGACAGGGCCGCGAGGCTACACCTTC. Full variable domain (missing parts from reference TRBV29-1 and TRBJ1-2): SAVISQKPSRDICQRGTSLTIQCQVDSQVTMMFWYRQQPGQSLTLIATANQGSEATYESGFVIDKFPISRPNLTFSTLTVSNMSPEDSSIYLCSERTGPRGYTFGSGTRLTVV.

The chain employs TRBV2 and TRBJ2-5; 10 bases align to TRBD2. Germline-derived CDR1 and CDR2 are SNHLY and FYNNEI. The CDR3 is 18 residues long. J was trimmed by 5 bases and V by 0 bases; bases with no gene match: 12. DNA for the CDR3: TGTGCCAGCAGTGAAGCAACTAGCGGGGAAGGGAAAGATGAGACCCAGTACTTC. It encodes CASSEATSGEGKDETQYF.

The V gene is TRBV29-1, the J gene TRBJ2-3; TRBD1 aligns across 9 bases. The CDR3 runs 16 residues. Germline-derived CDR1 and CDR2 are SQVTM and ANQGSEA. The V and J ends lost 4 bases and 0 bases, in that order; junction bases with no gene match: 8. DNA for the CDR3: TGCAGCGTTGTTGGGAACAGGGGGCCCAGCACAGATACGCAGTATTTT. Protein: CSVVGNRGPSTDTQYF.

V is TRBV7-9 and J is TRBJ2-1; D might be TRBD1 (7 bases). The CDR3 sequence is 16 residues long. Deletions cut 5 bases from V and 2 bases from J, with 16 bases between. CDR1 and CDR2 from the germline V gene are SEHNR and FQNEAQ (reference sequence). Here the CDR3 DNA reads TGTGCCAGCAGCGCTTGGAGGGGGCATACCTACAATGAGCAGTTCTTC. It is translated as CASSAWRGHTYNEQFF.

This chain joins TRBV5-6 and TRBJ2-1; possible D gene TRBD2, 7 bases. V lost 5 bases and J 9 bases, leaving 12 bases between the germline ends. Germline CDR1 and CDR2: SGHDT and YYEEEE. The CDR3 contains 12 residues. This CDR3 is CASRRAGAEQFF. CDR3 nucleotide sequence: TGTGCCAGCAGACGGGCGGGGGCTGAGCAGTTCTTC.

This clone was seen once. The chain couples TRBV6-5 to TRBJ2-4; D perhaps matches TRBD1 (6 bases). V lost 6 bases, J lost 3 bases, and 12 bases lay in between. Germline assignment: CDR1 MNHEY and CDR2 SVGAGI. The length of the CDR3 is 14 residues. For the CDR3, the DNA is TGTGCCAGCAGAACAGGGCAGCACAAAAACATTCAGTACTTC. This sequence encodes CASRTGQHKNIQYF.

This chain links TRBV5-4 with TRBJ2-1; 8 bases are shared with TRBD1. Germline values: CDR1 SGHNT, CDR2 YYREEE (reference sequence). The J segment lost 8 bases and the V segment lost 4 bases, leaving 17 bases of the junction unmatched. CDR3 length: 17 residues. The CDR3 loop is CASSLEATGARSHEQFF. Written as DNA, the CDR3 is TGTGCCAGCAGCCTTGAAGCGACAGGGGCCCGCTCTCATGAGCAGTTCTTC.

This sequence joins TRBV21-1 and TRBJ2-7; the table's D call of TRBD1 was not tested on the DNA. TRBV21-1 constitutes a pseudogene. This CDR3 contains 14 residues. The CDR3 sequence is CASSKETGLYEQYF. CDR3 DNA sequence: TGTGCCAGCAGCAAAGAGACAGGGTTGTACGAGCAGTACTTC.

CDR3 residues: CASSLGPSGTEGPIAKNIQYF. The CDR3 DNA follows: TGTGCCAGCAGCTTAGGACCGTCCGGGACAGAAGGGCCAATAGCCAAAAACATTCAGTACTTC. This chain joins TRBV7-7 and TRBJ2-4; TRBD1 matches 7 bases. The V gene end was trimmed by 1 base and the J gene end by 0 bases; junction bases not matched to a gene: 18. The germline V gene has CDR1 SSHAT and CDR2 FNYEAQ (reference sequence). This CDR3 region has 21 residues. The variable domain in full, completed from reference TRBV7-7 and TRBJ2-4, reads GAGVSQSPRYKVTKRGQDVTLRCDPISSHATLYWYQQALGQGPEFLTYFNYEAQPDKSGLPSDRFSAERPEGSISTLTIQRTEQRDSAMYRCASSLGPSGTEGPIAKNIQYFGAGTRLSVL.

The J gene is TRBJ2-5, the V gene TRBV5-1, with TRBD1 matching 8 bases. V shed 5 bases, J shed 5 bases, and the junction held 8 bases outside the gene matches. This CDR3 spans 14 amino acids. Germline-derived CDR1 and CDR2 are SGHRS and YFSETQ. CDR3 bases: TGCGCCAGCAGTTCAGGGGGCGCGAGGGAGACCCAGTACTTC. Translation: CASSSGGARETQYF. The full variable domain, in which reference TRBV5-1 and TRBJ2-5 provide the parts outside the CDR3, is KAGVTQTPRYLIKTRGQQVTLSCSPISGHRSVSWYQQTPGQGLQFLFEYFSETQRNKGNFPGRFSGRQFSNSRSEMNVSTLELGDSALYLCASSSGGARETQYFGPGTRLLVL.

This rearrangement joins TRBV30 to TRBJ2-1; TRBD2 matches 11 bases. With V trimmed by 1 base and J by 0 bases, 8 bases remained unmatched. CDR1 and CDR2 (germline): GTSNPN, SVGIG (reference sequence). The CDR3 is 18 amino acids. The CDR3, as DNA: TGTGCCTGGAGTGACCTAGCGGGAGGTCTTAACTCCTACAATGAGCAGTTCTTC. Translation: CAWSDLAGGLNSYNEQFF.

Here the CDR3 reads CAWGTGGNQPQHF. CDR3 nucleotides: TGTGCCTGGGGGACAGGGGGCAATCAGCCCCAGCATTTT. The chain employs TRBV30 and TRBJ1-5; 10 bases fit TRBD1. Germline V CDR1 and CDR2: GTSNPN, SVGIG (reference sequence). V was clipped by 5 bases and J by 2 bases; unmatched bases: 0. CDR3 length: 13 residues.

The V and J genes are TRBV23-1 and TRBJ2-5; D might be TRBD2 (6 bases). TRBV23-1 is classed as an ORF, of uncertain function. V was pared by 0 bases and J by 4 bases, with 15 bases between. The CDR3 covers 16 residues. CDR3 nucleotides: TGCGCCAGCAGTCAATCGTGCGTAGCGGTAGGAGAGACCCAGTACTTC. This sequence encodes CASSQSCVAVGETQYF.

This rearrangement joins TRBV4-3 to TRBJ2-3; tentative D call: TRBD2 (5 bases). The CDR3 covers 17 residues. Trimming left V 2 bases short and J 0 bases short, with 15 bases between. Germline V gene data show CDR1 as LGHNA and CDR2 as YSLEER. The CDR3 nucleotides read TGCGCCAGCAGCCAACAACCAATAGCGACGAGCACAGATACGCAGTATTTT. Amino acid sequence: CASSQQPIATSTDTQYF.

The chain recombines TRBV5-1 with TRBJ2-7; TRBD1 is a possible D gene (6 bases). The V and J ends lost 6 bases and 2 bases respectively, with 12 bases between them. CDR1 and CDR2 from the germline V gene are SGHRS and YFSETQ. The CDR3 runs to 13 residues. CDR3 sequence reads: CASTGTKTYEQYF. CDR3 bases: TGCGCCAGCACCGGGACAAAAACCTACGAGCAGTACTTC.